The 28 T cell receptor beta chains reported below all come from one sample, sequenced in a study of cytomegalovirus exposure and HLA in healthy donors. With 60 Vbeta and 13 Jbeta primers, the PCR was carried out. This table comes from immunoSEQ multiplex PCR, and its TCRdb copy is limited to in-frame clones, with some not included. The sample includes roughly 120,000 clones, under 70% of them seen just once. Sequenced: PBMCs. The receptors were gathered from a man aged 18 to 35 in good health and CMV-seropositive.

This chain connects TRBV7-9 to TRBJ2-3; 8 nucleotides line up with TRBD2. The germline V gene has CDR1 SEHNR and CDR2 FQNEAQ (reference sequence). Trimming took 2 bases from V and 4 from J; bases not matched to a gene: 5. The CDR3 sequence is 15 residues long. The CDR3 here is CASSLLGGGSDTQYF. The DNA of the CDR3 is TGTGCCAGCAGCTTACTCGGGGGGGGGTCAGATACGCAGTATTTT.

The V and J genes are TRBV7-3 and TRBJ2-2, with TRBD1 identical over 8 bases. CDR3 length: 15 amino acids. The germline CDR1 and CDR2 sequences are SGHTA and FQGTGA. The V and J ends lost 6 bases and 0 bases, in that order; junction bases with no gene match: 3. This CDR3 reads CASRRTGTNTGELFF. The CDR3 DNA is TGTGCCAGCAGGCGGACAGGGACGAACACCGGGGAGCTGTTTTTT.

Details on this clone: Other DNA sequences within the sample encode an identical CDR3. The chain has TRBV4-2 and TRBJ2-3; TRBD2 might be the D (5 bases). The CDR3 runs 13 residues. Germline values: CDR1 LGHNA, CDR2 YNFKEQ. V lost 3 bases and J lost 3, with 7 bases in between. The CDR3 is CASSHGGTDTQYF. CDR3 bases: TGTGCCAGCAGCCACGGCGGGACAGATACGCAGTATTTT.

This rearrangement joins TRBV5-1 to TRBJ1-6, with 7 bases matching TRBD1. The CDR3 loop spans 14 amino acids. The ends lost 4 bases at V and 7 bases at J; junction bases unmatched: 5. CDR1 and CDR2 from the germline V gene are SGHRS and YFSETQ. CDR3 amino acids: CASSPGQLNSPLHF. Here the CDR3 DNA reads TGCGCCAGCAGCCCGGGACAGTTGAATTCACCCCTCCACTTT.

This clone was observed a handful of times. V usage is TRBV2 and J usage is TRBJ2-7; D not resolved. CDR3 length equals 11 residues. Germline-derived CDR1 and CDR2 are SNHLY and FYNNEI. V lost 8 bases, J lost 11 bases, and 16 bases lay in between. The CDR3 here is CASGSVYGEYF. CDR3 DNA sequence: TGTGCCAGCGGGTCAGTTTACGGAGAGTACTTC.

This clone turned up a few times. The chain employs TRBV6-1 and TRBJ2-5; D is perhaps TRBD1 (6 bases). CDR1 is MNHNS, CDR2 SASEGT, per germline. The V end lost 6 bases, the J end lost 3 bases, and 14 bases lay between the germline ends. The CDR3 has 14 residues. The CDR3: CASSKQGNEETQYF. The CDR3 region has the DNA TGTGCCAGCAGCAAACAGGGTAACGAAGAGACCCAGTACTTC.

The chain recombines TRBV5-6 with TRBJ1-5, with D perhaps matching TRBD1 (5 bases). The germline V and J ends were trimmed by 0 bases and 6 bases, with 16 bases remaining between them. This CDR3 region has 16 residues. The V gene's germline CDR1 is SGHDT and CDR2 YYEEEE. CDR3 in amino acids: CASSLDGGRAGQPQHF. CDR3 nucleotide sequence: TGTGCCAGCAGCTTGGACGGGGGTCGGGCGGGTCAGCCCCAGCATTTT.

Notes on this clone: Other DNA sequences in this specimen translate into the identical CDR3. CDR3 in DNA: TGCAGTGCTAGAGCGGACTATGGCTACACCTTC. Encoded protein: CSARADYGYTF. The chain combines TRBV20-1 with TRBJ1-2; D not resolved. V dropped 1 base and J dropped 3 bases, with 3 bases sitting between them. Germline V gives CDR1 DFQATT, CDR2 SNEGSKA (reference sequence). The CDR3 totals 11 residues.

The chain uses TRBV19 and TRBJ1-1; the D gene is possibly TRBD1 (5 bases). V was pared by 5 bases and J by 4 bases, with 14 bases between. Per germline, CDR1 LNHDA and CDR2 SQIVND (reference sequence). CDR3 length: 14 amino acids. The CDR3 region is CASSPQGPLTEAFF. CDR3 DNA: TGTGCCAGTAGTCCTCAGGGCCCACTCACTGAAGCTTTCTTT.

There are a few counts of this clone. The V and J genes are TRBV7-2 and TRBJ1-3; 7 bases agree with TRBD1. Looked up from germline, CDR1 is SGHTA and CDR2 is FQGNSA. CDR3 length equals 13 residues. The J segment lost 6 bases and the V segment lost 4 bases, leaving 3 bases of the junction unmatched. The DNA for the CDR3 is TGTGCCAGCAGCTCGGGACAGCTAAACACCATATATTTT. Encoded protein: CASSSGQLNTIYF.

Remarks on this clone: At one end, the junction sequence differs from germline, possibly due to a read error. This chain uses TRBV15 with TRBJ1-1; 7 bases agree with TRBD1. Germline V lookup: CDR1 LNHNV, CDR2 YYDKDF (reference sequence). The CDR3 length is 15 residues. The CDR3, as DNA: TGTGCCACCAGCAGTGGTCCCGGGACAGAGTTTGGCACGATTTTT. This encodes CATSSGPGTEFGTIF.

The CDR3 spells CASSLVVGEVYEQYF. CDR3 sequence (DNA): TGTGCCAGCAGCTTAGTTGTGGGAGAGGTCTACGAGCAGTACTTC. This sequence joins TRBV7-9 and TRBJ2-7; D might be TRBD2 (5 bases). V was pared by 1 base and J by 3 bases, with 13 bases between. Germline V lookup: CDR1 SEHNR, CDR2 FQNEAQ (reference sequence). The CDR3 sequence is 15 residues long.

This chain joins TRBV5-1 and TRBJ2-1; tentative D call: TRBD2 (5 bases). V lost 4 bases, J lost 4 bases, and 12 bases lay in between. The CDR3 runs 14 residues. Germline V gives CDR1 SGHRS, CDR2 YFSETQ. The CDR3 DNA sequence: TGCGCCAGCAGCCCCGGGGTTAGATACAATGAGCAGTTCTTC. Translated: CASSPGVRYNEQFF.

For the CDR3, the DNA is TGTGCCAGCAGTTTATTTGCCATAGTGCGGACAGGGGGCTACGAGCAGTACTTC. Translating it yields CASSLFAIVRTGGYEQYF. The chain uses TRBV27 and TRBJ2-7, with 10 bases lining up with TRBD1. The V segment lost 1 base and the J segment 3 bases; nucleotides outside the gene matches: 12. The germline CDR1 and CDR2 sequences are MNHEY and SMNVEV (reference sequence). The CDR3 is made up of 18 amino acids.

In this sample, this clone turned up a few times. CDR3 sequence reads: CASSPKVAGGPMYTDTQYF. The CDR3 nucleotides are TGCGCCAGCAGTCCCAAGGTGGCGGGGGGCCCGATGTACACAGATACGCAGTATTTT. This chain links TRBV10-1 with TRBJ2-3, with 8 bases lining up with TRBD2. From germline, CDR1 is WNHNN and CDR2 SYGVQD (reference sequence). The CDR3 extends over 19 amino acids. V lost 5 bases and J lost 2; bases outside the gene matches: 18.

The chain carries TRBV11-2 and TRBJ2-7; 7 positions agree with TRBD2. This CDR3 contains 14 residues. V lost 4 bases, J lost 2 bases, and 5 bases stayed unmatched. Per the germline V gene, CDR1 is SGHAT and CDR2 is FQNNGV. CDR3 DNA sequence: TGTGCCAGCAGCTCTCGGACTAGAACCTACGAGCAGTACGTC. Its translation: CASSSRTRTYEQYV.

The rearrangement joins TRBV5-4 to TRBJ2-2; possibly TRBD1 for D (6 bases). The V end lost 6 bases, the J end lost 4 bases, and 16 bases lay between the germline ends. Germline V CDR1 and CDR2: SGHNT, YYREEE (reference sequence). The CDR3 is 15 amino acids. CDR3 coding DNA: TGTGCCAGCACCCTAACAGGGTCCCTCACCGGGGAGCTGTTTTTT. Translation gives CASTLTGSLTGELFF.

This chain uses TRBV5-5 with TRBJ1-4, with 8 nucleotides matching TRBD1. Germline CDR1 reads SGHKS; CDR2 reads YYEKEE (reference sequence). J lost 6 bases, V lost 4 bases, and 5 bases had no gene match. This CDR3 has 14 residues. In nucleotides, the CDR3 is TGTGCCAGCAGCCGGACGGGACAGGATGAAAAACTGTTTTTT. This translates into CASSRTGQDEKLFF.

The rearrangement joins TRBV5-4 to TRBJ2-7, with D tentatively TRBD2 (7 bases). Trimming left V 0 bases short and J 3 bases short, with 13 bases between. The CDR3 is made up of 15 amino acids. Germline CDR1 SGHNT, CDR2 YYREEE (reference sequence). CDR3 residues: CASSLGGGQIYEQYF. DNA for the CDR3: TGTGCCAGCAGCTTGGGGGGGGGCCAAATCTACGAGCAGTACTTC.

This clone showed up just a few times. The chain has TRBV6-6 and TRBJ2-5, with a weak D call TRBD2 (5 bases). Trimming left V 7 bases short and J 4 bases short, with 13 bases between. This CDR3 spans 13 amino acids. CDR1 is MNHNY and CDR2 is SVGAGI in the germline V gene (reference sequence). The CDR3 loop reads CASTHPGSETQYF. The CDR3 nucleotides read TGTGCCAGCACCCACCCGGGGTCAGAGACCCAGTACTTC.

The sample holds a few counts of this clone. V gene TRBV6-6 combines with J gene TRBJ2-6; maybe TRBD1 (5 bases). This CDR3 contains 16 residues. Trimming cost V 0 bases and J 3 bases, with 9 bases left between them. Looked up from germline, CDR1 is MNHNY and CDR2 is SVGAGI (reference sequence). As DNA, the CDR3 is TGTGCCAGCAGTTACTCGACAGCTAATGGGGCCAACGTCCTGACTTTC. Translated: CASSYSTANGANVLTF.

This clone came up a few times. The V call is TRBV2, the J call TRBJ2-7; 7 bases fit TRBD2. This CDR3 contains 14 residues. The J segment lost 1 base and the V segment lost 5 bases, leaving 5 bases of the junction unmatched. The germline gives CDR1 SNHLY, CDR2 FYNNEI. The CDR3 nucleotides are TGTGCCAGCAGTTTGGCTAGCGGATCCTACGAGCAGTACTTC. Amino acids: CASSLASGSYEQYF.

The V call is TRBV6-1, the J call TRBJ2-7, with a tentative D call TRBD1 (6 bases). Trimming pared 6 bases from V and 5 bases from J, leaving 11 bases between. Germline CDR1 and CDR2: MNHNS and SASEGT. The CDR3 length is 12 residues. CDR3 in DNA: TGTGCCAGCAGAGACAGGCGCGACGAGCAGTACTTC. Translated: CASRDRRDEQYF.

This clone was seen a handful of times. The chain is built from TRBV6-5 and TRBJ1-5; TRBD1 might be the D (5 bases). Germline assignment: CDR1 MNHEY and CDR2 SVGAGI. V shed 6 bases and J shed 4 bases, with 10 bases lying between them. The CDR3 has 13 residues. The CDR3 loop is CASRGRENQPQHF. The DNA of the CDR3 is TGTGCCAGCAGGGGACGGGAGAATCAGCCCCAGCATTTT.

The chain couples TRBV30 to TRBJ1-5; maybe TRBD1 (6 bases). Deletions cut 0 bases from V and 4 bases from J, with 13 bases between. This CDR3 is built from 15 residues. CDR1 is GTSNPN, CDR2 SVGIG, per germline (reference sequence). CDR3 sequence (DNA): TGTGCCTGGAGTGTGGGTAGCAGGGGAAATCAGCCCCAGCATTTT. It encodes CAWSVGSRGNQPQHF.

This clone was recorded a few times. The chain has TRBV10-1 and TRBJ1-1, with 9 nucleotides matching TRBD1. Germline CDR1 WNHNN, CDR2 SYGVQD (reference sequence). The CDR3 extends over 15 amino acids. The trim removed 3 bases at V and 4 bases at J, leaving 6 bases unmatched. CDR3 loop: CASSEGTGLLTEAFF. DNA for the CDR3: TGCGCCAGCAGTGAAGGGACAGGGTTGCTCACTGAAGCTTTCTTT.

The CDR3 DNA reads as TGTGCCAGCAGTCCCGGGACAGGGACCCACGAGCAGTACGTC. This encodes CASSPGTGTHEQYV. The chain carries TRBV6-5 and TRBJ2-7, with 9 bases identical to TRBD1. The CDR3 extends over 14 amino acids. J was trimmed by 5 bases and V by 5 bases; bases with no gene match: 7. CDR1 is MNHEY, CDR2 SVGAGI, per germline.

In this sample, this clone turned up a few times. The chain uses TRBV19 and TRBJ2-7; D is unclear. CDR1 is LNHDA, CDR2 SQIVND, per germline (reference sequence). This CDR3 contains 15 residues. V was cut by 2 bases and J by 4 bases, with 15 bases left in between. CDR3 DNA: TGTGCCAGTAGTATATCGTCAGGCCACCTTTACGAGCAGTACTTC. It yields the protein CASSISSGHLYEQYF.